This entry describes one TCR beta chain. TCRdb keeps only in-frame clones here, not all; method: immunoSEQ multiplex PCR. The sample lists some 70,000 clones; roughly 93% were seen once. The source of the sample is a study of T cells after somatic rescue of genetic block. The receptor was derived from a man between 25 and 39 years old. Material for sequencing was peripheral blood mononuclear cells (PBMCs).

The CDR3 is CASSPRTSGLMETQYF. In nucleotides, the CDR3 is TGTGCCAGCAGCCCTCGGACTAGCGGGCTCATGGAGACCCAGTACTTC. The chain uses TRBV11-2 and TRBJ2-5; TRBD2 matches at 11 bases. The CDR3 totals 16 residues. V lost 5 bases to trimming and J lost 5 bases; unmatched junction nucleotides: 10. Germline-derived CDR1 and CDR2 are SGHAT and FQNNGV.